These 31 T cell receptor beta chains were sequenced from one sample in a study of blood T cell repertoires in COVID-19. The method was immunoSEQ multiplex PCR; TCRdb's version includes in-frame clones alone and lacks a portion of them. The sample lists around 130,000 clones; around 77% were seen once. Specimen: peripheral blood. The receptors were sampled from a human donor in a cohort sampled during active COVID-19.

The chain employs TRBV6-5 and TRBJ1-2, with 8 bases that match TRBD1. Trimming removed 6 bases from V and 4 bases from J; junction bases left unmatched: 4. CDR1 is MNHEY and CDR2 is SVGAGI in the germline V gene. The CDR3 runs to 13 residues. The CDR3 protein is CASRGTGFYGYTF. In nucleotides, the CDR3 is TGTGCCAGCAGGGGGACAGGCTTCTATGGCTACACCTTC.

The rearrangement joins TRBV28 to TRBJ2-7; tentative D call: TRBD2 (5 bases). Deletions cut 2 bases from V and 7 bases from J, with 18 bases between. The CDR3 contains 15 residues. Germline V lookup: CDR1 MDHEN, CDR2 SYDVKM. CDR3 nucleotides: TGTGCCAGCAGTTTAATCGGTGACTACCCACAAGAGCAGTACTTC. Translated, it gives CASSLIGDYPQEQYF.

This rearrangement joins TRBV15 to TRBJ1-2, with TRBD1 matching 7 bases. The CDR3 sequence is 16 residues long. V lost 1 base and J lost 7; bases outside the gene matches: 12. CDR1 and CDR2 from the germline V gene are LNHNV and YYDKDF (reference sequence). The CDR3 coding sequence is TGTGCCACCAGCAGAGCCCACCAGACAGGGCGGGGTGGCTACACCTTC. Residues: CATSRAHQTGRGGYTF.

On this clone: In the same sample, other DNA sequences code for this CDR3. The chain joins TRBV2 to TRBJ1-5; 10 bases map to TRBD1. The germline gives CDR1 SNHLY, CDR2 FYNNEI. Losses at the gene ends were 6 bases for V and 5 bases for J; bases not matched to a gene: 7. The CDR3 length is 15 residues. CDR3 sequence: CASSPGQGGDQPQHF. Here the CDR3 DNA reads TGTGCCAGCAGCCCTGGACAGGGGGGGGATCAGCCCCAGCATTTT.

V usage is TRBV7-2 and J usage is TRBJ2-7; TRBD2 aligns across 7 bases. Losses at the gene ends were 1 base for V and 4 bases for J; bases not matched to a gene: 7. Germline loops: CDR1 SGHTA, CDR2 FQGNSA. The CDR3 covers 15 residues. This CDR3 reads CASSLGGGPPYEQYF. CDR3 nucleotides: TGTGCCAGCAGCTTAGGCGGGGGACCACCTTACGAGCAGTACTTC. Supplemented by reference TRBV7-2 and TRBJ2-7, the full variable domain reads GAGVSQSPSNKVTEKGKDVELRCDPISGHTALYWYRQSLGQGLEFLIYFQGNSAPDKSGLPSDRFSAERTGGSVSTLTIQRTQQEDSAVYLCASSLGGGPPYEQYFGPGTRLTVT.

This clone was seen a handful of times. V usage is TRBV5-8 and J usage is TRBJ1-5; D is perhaps TRBD1 (5 bases). The CDR3 totals 15 residues. CDR1 and CDR2 from the germline V gene are SGHTS and YDEGEE. V dropped 2 bases and J dropped 5 bases, with 14 bases sitting between them. The CDR3 sequence: CASSFWDAGDQPQHF. CDR3 coding DNA: TGTGCCAGCAGCTTCTGGGACGCGGGAGATCAGCCCCAGCATTTT.

The V and J genes are TRBV10-3 and TRBJ1-5; 10 bases line up with TRBD1. The germline V gene has CDR1 ENHRY and CDR2 SYGVKD. With V trimmed by 2 bases and J by 7 bases, 8 bases remained unmatched. This CDR3 is 16 amino acids long. CDR3 nucleotide sequence: TGTGCCATCAGTGAGACCGGGACAGGGGTCAGACAGCCCCAGCATTTT. It is translated as CAISETGTGVRQPQHF.

Turning to this clone: The sample has other DNA sequences that encode this CDR3 too. The chain combines TRBV18 with TRBJ2-7; 8 nucleotides agree with TRBD1. CDR1 KGHSH and CDR2 LQKENI come from the germline V gene. This CDR3 is 13 amino acids long. V was pared by 2 bases and J by 4 bases, with 1 base of the junction left unmatched. The CDR3 DNA sequence: TGTGCCAGCTCACCAACAGGGGGATACGAGCAGTACTTC. Translated, it gives CASSPTGGYEQYF.

The chain links TRBV27 to TRBJ2-6, with D maybe TRBD1 (6 bases). V lost 6 bases and J 2 bases, leaving 8 bases between the germline ends. Germline V CDR1 and CDR2: MNHEY, SMNVEV (reference sequence). The CDR3 totals 14 residues. CDR3 coding DNA: TGTGCCAGCAGACGGGACACTGGGGCCAACGTCCTGACTTTC. It translates to CASRRDTGANVLTF.

V gene TRBV19 combines with J gene TRBJ1-1, with D perhaps matching TRBD1 (5 bases). This CDR3 has 16 residues. V gave up 1 base and J gave up 5 bases, with 17 bases separating them. Germline loops: CDR1 LNHDA, CDR2 SQIVND (reference sequence). The CDR3 DNA reads TGTGCCAGTAGTATAGTCGGTGGCAGGGCGATTACTGAAGCTTTCTTT. The encoded protein is CASSIVGGRAITEAFF.

The gene calls are TRBV7-9 and TRBJ2-1, with 9 bases lining up with TRBD2. Looked up from germline, CDR1 is SEHNR and CDR2 is FQNEAQ (reference sequence). This CDR3 is 15 amino acids long. The V segment lost 6 bases and the J segment 2 bases; nucleotides outside the gene matches: 5. For the CDR3, the DNA is TGTGCCAGCAGTCGCCCTAGCGGGACCTACAATGAGCAGTTCTTC. It specifies CASSRPSGTYNEQFF.

The J gene is TRBJ2-7, the V gene TRBV5-1; 7 nucleotides agree with TRBD1. Unmatched junction bases numbered 12, after V lost 5 bases and J lost 7 bases. Germline CDR1 reads SGHRS; CDR2 reads YFSETQ. The CDR3 is 14 amino acids. In DNA, the CDR3 is TGCGCCAGCAGAAGTGGGACAGCCTGGGGGGAGCAGTACTTC. It codes for CASRSGTAWGEQYF. The whole variable domain, filled in from reference TRBV5-1 and TRBJ2-7, reads KAGVTQTPRYLIKTRGQQVTLSCSPISGHRSVSWYQQTPGQGLQFLFEYFSETQRNKGNFPGRFSGRQFSNSRSEMNVSTLELGDSALYLCASRSGTAWGEQYFGPGTRLTVT.

The chain combines TRBV4-1 with TRBJ1-1, with TRBD1 identical over 9 bases. V lost 2 bases, J lost 1 base, and 8 bases stayed unmatched. CDR3 length: 17 amino acids. Germline-derived CDR1 and CDR2 are MGHRA and YSYEKL. The CDR3 region has the DNA TGCGCCAGCAGCCAACAGGGACAGGGACGTAAGAACACTGAAGCTTTCTTT. This translates into CASSQQGQGRKNTEAFF.

The V call is TRBV12-3 or TRBV12-4, the J call TRBJ1-2, with 9 bases aligning to TRBD1. The junction had 2 bases not matched to a gene; V was cut back by 6 bases and J by 6 bases. The CDR3 sequence is 12 residues long. The CDR3 nucleotides are TGTGCCAGCAGGGGGACAGGGAATGGCTACACCTTC. It is translated as CASRGTGNGYTF.

The CDR3 DNA follows: TGTGCCAGCAACCCCCCCGCCGCGGGCGAGCAGTACTTC. This encodes CASNPPAAGEQYF. The rearrangement uses TRBV7-9 and TRBJ2-7, with a tentative D call TRBD2 (5 bases). The germline CDR1 and CDR2 sequences are SEHNR and FQNEAQ (reference sequence). The CDR3 totals 13 residues. The ends were cut back, 7 bases at V and 6 bases at J, with 16 bases in the middle.

In DNA, the CDR3 is TGTGCCAGCAGCCCGCGACAGGGCGACTCTGTCTATGGCTACACCTTC. Amino acids: CASSPRQGDSVYGYTF. This chain links TRBV4-2 with TRBJ1-2; 7 bases match TRBD1. V lost 4 bases to trimming and J lost 4 bases; unmatched junction nucleotides: 12. The CDR3 sequence is 16 residues long. Per the germline V gene, CDR1 is LGHNA and CDR2 is YNFKEQ.

This clone was observed a few times. The chain uses TRBV30 and TRBJ1-1; 7 bases match TRBD1. Germline values: CDR1 GTSNPN, CDR2 SVGIG (reference sequence). CDR3 length: 14 residues. The V segment lost 1 base and the J segment 5 bases; nucleotides outside the gene matches: 7. The CDR3 loop reads CAWSARQGWTEAFF. CDR3 bases: TGTGCCTGGAGTGCCCGACAGGGATGGACTGAAGCTTTCTTT.

The chain uses TRBV2 and TRBJ2-7; D not certain. The CDR3 has 13 amino acids. Germline V lookup: CDR1 SNHLY, CDR2 FYNNEI. The V end was cut by 0 bases, the J end by 4 bases, with 7 bases between. The CDR3 nucleotides read TGTGCCAGCAGTGAAGCTGAGCCGTACGAGCAGTACTTC. Amino acid sequence: CASSEAEPYEQYF.

J is TRBJ2-7 and V is TRBV11-2; D might be TRBD1 (7 bases). Trimming left V 5 bases short and J 4 bases short, with 15 bases between. Germline V gene data show CDR1 as SGHAT and CDR2 as FQNNGV. The CDR3 spans 14 residues. This CDR3 reads CASSIRGAVYEQYF. CDR3 coding DNA: TGTGCCAGCAGCATCAGGGGGGCCGTATACGAGCAGTACTTC.

The chain combines TRBV6-5 with TRBJ2-2; no reliable D call. The V gene's germline CDR1 is MNHEY and CDR2 SVGAGI. This CDR3 has 12 residues. V lost 10 bases, J lost 0 bases, and 6 bases lay in between. CDR3 in amino acids: CAITPNTGELFF. CDR3 coding DNA: TGTGCCATAACACCGAACACCGGGGAGCTGTTTTTT.

This chain joins TRBV13 and TRBJ2-3; the D gene is possibly TRBD2 (5 bases). Trimming pared 0 bases from V and 3 bases from J, leaving 13 bases between. Germline V gene lookup returns CDR1 PRHDT and CDR2 FYEKMQ (reference sequence). This CDR3 is built from 16 residues. In DNA, the CDR3 is TGTGCCAGCAGCTTAGGAGGGTCTCGGGGAACAGATACGCAGTATTTT. It specifies CASSLGGSRGTDTQYF.

This clone came up once. The gene calls are TRBV30 and TRBJ1-6; TRBD1 aligns across 9 bases. CDR3 length: 17 residues. CDR1 and CDR2 (germline): GTSNPN, SVGIG (reference sequence). V shed 1 base, J shed 0 bases, and the junction held 4 bases outside the gene matches. The CDR3 nucleotides are TGTGCCTGGAGTGCCGGGACAGGGAACTCCTATAATTCACCCCTCCACTTT. Translating it yields CAWSAGTGNSYNSPLHF.

This chain connects TRBV12-3 or TRBV12-4 to TRBJ2-7; TRBD1 matches at 7 bases. Trimming removed 6 bases from V and 3 bases from J; junction bases left unmatched: 5. This CDR3 has 13 amino acids. CDR3 in DNA: TGTGCCAGCAGGGAAGGGACAGACTACGAGCAGTACTTC. This gives the protein CASREGTDYEQYF.

The V and J genes are TRBV18 and TRBJ1-5; a weak D match, TRBD1 (5 bases). V lost 5 bases and J lost 4, with 18 bases in between. CDR3 size: 16 residues. The germline CDR1 and CDR2 sequences are KGHSH and LQKENI. The CDR3: CASSADRDPFNQPQHF. The CDR3 bases are TGTGCCAGCTCAGCCGACAGAGACCCCTTTAATCAGCCCCAGCATTTT.

In DNA, the CDR3 is TGTGCCAGCAGCTCGGGACTAGCGGGGGGGATCGATTACGAGCAGTACTTC. As protein: CASSSGLAGGIDYEQYF. The chain has TRBV5-8 and TRBJ2-7; the match to TRBD2 covers 16 bases. CDR3 length: 17 residues. With V trimmed by 3 bases and J by 4 bases, 7 bases remained unmatched. Germline V gene data show CDR1 as SGHTS and CDR2 as YDEGEE. Variable domain in full (rest from reference TRBV5-8 and TRBJ2-7): EAGVTQSPTHLIKTRGQQATLRCSPISGHTSVYWYQQALGLGLQFLLWYDEGEERNRGNFPPRFSGRQFPNYSSELNVNALELEDSALYLCASSSGLAGGIDYEQYFGPGTRLTVT.

J is TRBJ2-7 and V is TRBV28, with D possibly matching TRBD1 (8 bases). Trimming took 4 bases from V and 1 from J, leaving 23 bases between them. Germline CDR1 and CDR2: MDHEN and SYDVKM. The CDR3 loop spans 18 amino acids. CDR3 bases: TGTGCCAGCAGTTCCCACAGGGGGTTAGCTAGCGGATCCTACGAGCAGTACTTC. Amino acids: CASSSHRGLASGSYEQYF.

This clone was seen only a few times. V and J are TRBV7-9 and TRBJ1-1; 7 bases align to TRBD1. The CDR3 consists of 14 residues. Trimming removed 6 bases from V and 1 base from J; junction bases left unmatched: 5. Germline CDR1 reads SEHNR; CDR2 reads FQNEAQ (reference sequence). The CDR3 DNA reads as TGTGCCAGCAGTCGGGGACAGAGGAACACTGAAGCTTTCTTT. Residues: CASSRGQRNTEAFF.

This clone was seen a single time. The rearrangement uses TRBV19 and TRBJ1-5; 9 nucleotides agree with TRBD1. Germline V gives CDR1 LNHDA, CDR2 SQIVND (reference sequence). This CDR3 region has 16 residues. Losses at the gene ends were 5 bases for V and 3 bases for J; bases not matched to a gene: 8. The chain's CDR3 is CASSGRRDRANQPQHF. The CDR3 DNA reads as TGTGCCAGTAGTGGCCGTAGGGACAGGGCCAATCAGCCCCAGCATTTT.

This clone was picked up one time. The V gene is TRBV7-9, the J gene TRBJ2-5; no reliable D call. The CDR3 covers 11 residues. V lost 4 bases to trimming and J lost 8 bases, with 8 bases between them. In germline, CDR1 is SEHNR, CDR2 FQNEAQ (reference sequence). The CDR3 protein is CASSSVVTQYF. The CDR3 DNA follows: TGTGCCAGCAGCTCTGTCGTAACCCAGTACTTC.

The CDR3 DNA reads as TGTGCCAGCATCCTCGGGGGGAGGACCTACGAGCAGTACTTC. Encoded protein: CASILGGRTYEQYF. The chain carries TRBV2 and TRBJ2-7; 7 nucleotides line up with TRBD2. This CDR3 has 14 residues. Trimming at V came to 7 bases and at J to 2 bases, leaving 8 bases not matched to a gene. Germline V gene sequence: CDR1 SNHLY, CDR2 FYNNEI.

The V and J genes are TRBV2 and TRBJ2-3; perhaps TRBD2 as D (6 bases). CDR1 is SNHLY, CDR2 FYNNEI, per germline. This CDR3 contains 13 residues. V lost 5 bases, J lost 5 bases, and 11 bases lay in between. CDR3 in DNA: TGTGCCAGCAGTCGACTAGTTTTAGATACGCAGTATTTT. Amino acids: CASSRLVLDTQYF.